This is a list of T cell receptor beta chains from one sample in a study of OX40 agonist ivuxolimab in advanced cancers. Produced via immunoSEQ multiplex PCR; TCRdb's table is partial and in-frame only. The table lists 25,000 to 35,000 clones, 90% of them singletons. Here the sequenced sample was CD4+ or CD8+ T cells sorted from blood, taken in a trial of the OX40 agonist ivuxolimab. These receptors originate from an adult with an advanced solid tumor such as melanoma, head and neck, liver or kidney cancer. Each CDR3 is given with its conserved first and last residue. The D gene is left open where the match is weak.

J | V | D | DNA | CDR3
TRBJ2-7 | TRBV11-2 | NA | TGTGCCAGCAGCTTAGGGACAAGCTCCTACGAGCAGTACTTC | CASSLGTSSYEQYF
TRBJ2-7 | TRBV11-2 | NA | TGTGCCAGCAGCTTAGGCCGGGACGGATACTACGAGCAGTACTTC | CASSLGRDGYYEQYF
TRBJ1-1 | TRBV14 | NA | TGTGCCAGCAGCCCTTCGGGGGAGGGATACACTGAAGCTTTCTTT | CASSPSGEGYTEAFF
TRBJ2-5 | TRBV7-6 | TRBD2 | TGTGCCAGCAGCTTAAGACTAGACGGGGGGGCCGGAGAGACCCAGTACTTC | CASSLRLDGGAGETQYF
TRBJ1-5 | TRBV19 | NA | TGTGCCAGTAGTAAGCCGGCTAGGGGGGTTAATCAGCCCCAGCATTTT | CASSKPARGVNQPQHF
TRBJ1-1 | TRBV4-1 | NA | TGCGCCAGCAGCCCTCTCGGGGCCATGAACACTGAAGCTTTCTTT | CASSPLGAMNTEAFF
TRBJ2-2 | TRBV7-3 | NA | TGTGCCAGCAGCCCTAGACTAGAATTGGGTACCGGGGAGCTGTTTTTT | CASSPRLELGTGELFF
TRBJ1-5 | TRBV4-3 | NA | TGCGCCAGCAGCCCTAATTATGGCCGAAATCAGCCCCAGCATTTT | CASSPNYGRNQPQHF
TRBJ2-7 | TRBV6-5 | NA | TGTGCCAGCAGTTACGGGGTTCGCTACGAGCAGTACTTC | CASSYGVRYEQYF
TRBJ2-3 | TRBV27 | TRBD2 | TGTGCCAGCAGTCTACTAGCGGGGATTCCAGATACGCAGTATTTT | CASSLLAGIPDTQYF
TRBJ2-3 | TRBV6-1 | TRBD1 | TGTGCCAGCAGCGGGACAGGGATTGTAGATACGCAGTATTTT | CASSGTGIVDTQYF
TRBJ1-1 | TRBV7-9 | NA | TGTGCCAGCAGTTCTGGGGGAGCCCAGAACACTGAAGCTTTCTTT | CASSSGGAQNTEAFF
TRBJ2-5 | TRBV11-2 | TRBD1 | TGTGCCAGCAGCATCCACAGGGGTTTAGAGACCCAGTACTTC | CASSIHRGLETQYF
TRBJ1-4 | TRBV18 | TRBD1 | TGTGCCAGCTCACCAGGGACAGGCAATGAAAAACTGTTTTTT | CASSPGTGNEKLFF
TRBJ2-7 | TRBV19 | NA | TGTGCCAGTAGTATGTTGGGGCAAGGCTCCTACGAGCAGTACTTC | CASSMLGQGSYEQYF